One TCR beta chain is described in this entry. Its cognate antigen is unknown. At minimum, one pre-ART and two post-ART PBMC samples were obtained from each donor. Each HIV participant was treated in the United States. The data were taken from a study of long-term antiretroviral therapy in people with HIV. The run of the v3.0 immunoSEQ assay was at survey level. Data came from immunoSEQ multiplex PCR; TCRdb stores just in-frame clones and leaves some out. The sample lists tens of thousands of clones; around nine tenths were seen once. Study-level results: Pre-ART-expanded clones dominated the repertoire at all time points. Against controls, HIV repertoires showed narrower ranges of CDR3 length.

Looked up from germline, CDR1 is SNHLY and CDR2 is FYNNEI. The length of the CDR3 is 14 residues. V was clipped by 4 bases and J by 1 base, with 9 bases between them. This sequence was found in a woman younger than 35 with HIV. The chain uses TRBV2 and TRBJ2-3, with unresolved D. The specimen comprised unsorted PBMCs, sampled 1.8 years after starting antiretroviral therapy. For the CDR3, the DNA is TGTGCCAGCAGTGTCTTACGGGGCACAGATACGCAGTATTTT. Protein: CASSVLRGTDTQYF.